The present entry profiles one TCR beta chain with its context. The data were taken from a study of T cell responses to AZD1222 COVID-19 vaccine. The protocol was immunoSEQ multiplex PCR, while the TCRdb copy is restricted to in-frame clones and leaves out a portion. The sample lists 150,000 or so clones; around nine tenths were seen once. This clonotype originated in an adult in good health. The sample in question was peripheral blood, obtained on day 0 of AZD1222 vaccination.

In DNA form, the CDR3 reads TGCGCCAGCAGCCATCCTTCGGGGGGGCAAGAGACCCAGTACTTC. It specifies CASSHPSGGQETQYF. The chain combines TRBV4-1 with TRBJ2-5; TRBD2 matches 8 bases. Germline V CDR1 and CDR2: MGHRA, YSYEKL. The CDR3 is 15 amino acids. The J segment lost 2 bases and the V segment lost 3 bases, leaving 5 bases of the junction unmatched.